The clone carrying this T cell receptor beta chain has just a few counts. This entry is derived from a study of blood T cell repertoires in COVID-19. CDR1 and CDR2 (germline): LGHNA, YSLEER. The V end was cut by 0 bases, the J end by 2 bases, with 16 bases between. The CDR3 extends over 18 amino acids. Sequencing used immunoSEQ multiplex PCR; TCRdb keeps in-frame clones, though not all of them. The data hold approximately 71,000 clones, with 70% to 80% observed a single time. The chain carries TRBV4-3 and TRBJ2-2; D perhaps matches TRBD2 (6 bases). Sequencing input: peripheral blood. The sequence derives from a man aged 55 to 70 with active or convalescent COVID-19. For the CDR3, the DNA is TGCGCCAGCAGCCAAGAGGTAGTAGCGGCCATTAACACCGGGGAGCTGTTTTTT. This sequence encodes CASSQEVVAAINTGELFF.